This T cell receptor beta chain was sequenced during a study of shared clonotypes between healthy human individuals (dated by TCRdb to between 2020 and 2021). For the study in its entirety: Three men and a couple of women, aged 18 to 49 years, made up the cohort. Libraries were prepared and TCR repertoires were sequenced by different laboratories using diverse techniques, in order to increase sequencing depth and limit assay-specific biases. To estimate repertoire size and how much clonotype sharing occurs between individuals, the study deeply sequenced the blood TCR repertoires of 4 to 6 healthy adults. For each donor, CD4 naive and CD4 memory were each given three plates, CD8 naive was given two plates, and CD8 memory was given one plate. Per donor, leukapheresis produced somewhere between about 0.8 and 9.5 billion PBMCs.

Comments on this clone: There is no known antigen for this receptor. No clone much larger than this one lies a single base away; base qualities are absent.

Overall study results and their limits: Sampling was restricted to blood, and TCR repertoires in tissues likely differ from the TCR repertoires found in blood. Estimated clonotype richness was generally larger for naive than for memory subsets. Higher generation probabilities were observed for clonotypes shared by all four sorted-subset donors than for non-shared clonotypes. When several donors were compared, the shared fraction of clonotypes was about 5.4% for naive CD4, roughly 3.4% for naive CD8, 2% to 2.5% for memory CD4, and 0.4% for memory CD8. Incomplete sequencing was indicated by rarefaction of sorted-subset datasets, despite the large sequencing depth. Pairwise subsampling led to the expectation that sequencing depth would affect the degree of clonotype sharing among donors. Because the study included only a small number of donors, the genetic and exposure-history diversity represented was limited.

The donors were healthy, HIV-negative adults who had no recently reported acute infections or vaccinations. All donors were Caucasian adults living in Nashville, Tennessee, USA. CD4+ T cells were enriched by magnetic negative selection, after which naive cells were positively selected on CD45RA and the negative fraction was taken as the memory subset. Blood was collected by leukapheresis, and PBMCs were isolated by Ficoll-Histopaque density gradient centrifugation and then cryopreserved in liquid nitrogen vapor phase. Analytical flow cytometry was used to check the purity and quantity of each magnetically sorted T cell population. Genomic DNA was isolated from every sorted fraction and measured by UV absorbance on a Nanodrop 2000c. TCR CDR3 regions were amplified from genomic DNA by multiplex PCR using the deep immunoSEQ assay. For each cell subset, the extracted genomic DNA was distributed evenly across all wells of several immunoSEQ 96-well plates, and each plate served as one replicate. For sorted subsets, 150 to 250 ng genomic DNA, equal to 25,000 to 35,000 T cell genomes, was loaded into each replicate PCR. Purified libraries were measured with a Qubit 3.0 fluorometer, size-checked on a Bioanalyzer 2100, and measured again with the KAPA Library Quantification kit. Every immunoSEQ 96-well plate was sequenced on a dedicated single-read 150-cycle Illumina NextSeq 550 flow cell. Per the source publication's procedure: Because the immunoSEQ output held only junctional sequences and lacked quality scores, the filtering could not match the filtering applied to full-length reads. Sequences were annotated with PyIR, a Python wrapper for IgBLAST v1.9, and V/J genes and CDR3 were assigned using IMGT germline references. Any read was removed if the V/J assignment was weak (E-value above 1e-6), the CDR3 was missing, or the read contained stop codons, out-of-frame junctions, or ambiguous translated residues. V3J clonotypes were defined by identical inferred V gene, J gene, and CDR3 amino acid sequence. Percentage overlap between repertoires was calculated by dividing the number of shared unique clonotypes by the size of the smaller repertoire. RTK rarefaction, the Chao1 estimator, and Recon v2.1 estimates of unobserved clonotypes were used to assess repertoire richness. Generation probabilities for all TCRbeta clonotypes obtained by the gDNA method from a handful of donors were computed using OLGA. This is the immuneACCESS table as TCRdb keeps it, with only in-frame sequences that have V and J called. A part of the clones is gone; compared with another copy, unresolved V genes explain less than half, and the rest is unexplained. The V and J calls and clone size come from that table; D and trimming were worked out from the DNA. The table for this sample lists 2,100,000 or so clones; nearly 97% of them were counted only once. The top ten constitute approximately 0.13% of the sample.

The cysteine opens and the phenylalanine closes a CDR3 of 18 amino acids. This entry keeps only the CDR3 DNA: 54 bases, framed from base 1. In the germline V gene, CDR1 corresponds to SNHLY and CDR2 to FYNNEI. Ends trimmed: V by 6 bases, J by 0 bases; bases unmatched to a gene: 9. This chain is built from TRBV2 and TRBJ2-3; 13 bases in the junction line up with TRBD2. This TCR derives from a man younger than 30 in good health. Input material: naive CD4+ T cells sorted from blood. Per the publication, the cell subset or site label means: CD45RA+ positively selected. For the CDR3, the sequence is CASRGLAGVYSSTDTQYF. Read as DNA, the sequence is TGTGCCAGCAGAGGACTAGCGGGAGTTTATTCCAGCACAGATACGCAGTATTTT.